This T cell receptor beta chain is from a study of beta chain features in type 1 diabetes. Every isolated RNA sample was fully reverse transcribed, so sequencing captured expressed TCRB transcripts. Several million reads on average were seen across naive, central memory and regulatory T cell samples. Sequenced by immunoSEQ multiplex PCR; TCRdb stores in-frame clones only, minus some. The sample carries hundreds of thousands of clones, less than 20% recorded once. Study-level points and caveats: The cDNA sequencing approach could over-represent high-TCR-expressing cells. People with Type 1 diabetes carried modestly yet significantly shorter TCRB CDR3s in all four CD4+ subsets. In type 1 diabetes patients, VDJ junctions had fewer insertions; deletions at these junctions were more frequent.

CDR1 and CDR2 from the germline V gene are SGHTA and FQGTGA. The CDR3 runs to 14 residues. V was cut by 4 bases and J by 4 bases, with 13 bases left in between. To note about this clone: Its matching antigen is unknown.

The chain carries TRBV7-3 and TRBJ2-5, with D perhaps given as TRBD1 or TRBD2 (5 bases each). Sequenced sample: naive CD4+ T cells from blood. The TCR was taken from a young man in good health. The CDR3: CASSSQGVGETQYF. The CDR3 DNA sequence: TGTGCCAGCAGCTCCCAGGGAGTGGGAGAGACCCAGTACTTC. The full variable domain, completed using reference TRBV7-3 and TRBJ2-5, is GAGVSQTPSNKVTEKGKYVELRCDPISGHTALYWYRQSLGQGPEFLIYFQGTGAADDSGLPNDRFFAVRPEGSVSTLKIQRTERGDSAVYLCASSSQGVGETQYFGPGTRLLVL.